This passage covers 31 T cell receptor beta chains from one sample sequenced in a study of cytomegalovirus exposure and HLA in healthy donors. Using immunoSEQ multiplex PCR, the repertoire was profiled, and TCRdb retains in-frame clones only, with some absent. The sample holds 250,000 or so clones, 85% to 90% seen once. Sequenced: PBMCs. Receptors originate from a man younger than 35 in good health and CMV-seronegative.

The V gene is TRBV5-8, the J gene TRBJ2-2; D not resolved. The CDR3 consists of 12 residues. The germline V and J ends were trimmed by 0 bases and 7 bases, with 4 bases remaining between them. Looked up from germline, CDR1 is SGHTS and CDR2 is YDEGEE. DNA for the CDR3: TGTGCCAGCAGCTTGGTCGGCGGGGAGCTGTTTTTT. Translation: CASSLVGGELFF.

The gene calls are TRBV28 and TRBJ2-3, with D possibly being TRBD1 (5 bases). Germline CDR1 and CDR2: MDHEN and SYDVKM. The germline V and J ends were trimmed by 3 bases and 4 bases, with 23 bases remaining between them. This CDR3 comprises 18 residues. The CDR3, as DNA: TGTGCCAGCAGTTTTCCCGGTATGAAAGGGGAAGAGGCAGATACGCAGTATTTT. The encoded protein is CASSFPGMKGEEADTQYF.

This clone came up once. The chain couples TRBV5-4 to TRBJ2-7; 12 nucleotides line up with TRBD2. The CDR3 is 15 amino acids. Germline V lookup: CDR1 SGHNT, CDR2 YYREEE (reference sequence). J lost 2 bases, V lost 3 bases, and 3 bases had no gene match. CDR3 sequence (DNA): TGTGCCAGCAGCTCGGGACTAGCGGGTACCTACGAGCAGTACTTC. Its protein product is CASSSGLAGTYEQYF. Based on the CDR3 plus reference TRBV5-4 and TRBJ2-7, the full variable domain is ETGVTQSPTHLIKTRGQQVTLRCSSQSGHNTVSWYQQALGQGPQFIFQYYREEENGRGNFPPRFSGLQFPNYSSELNVNALELDDSALYLCASSSGLAGTYEQYFGPGTRLTVT.

CDR3 nucleotides: TGTGCCAGCAGCTTACAGGCGTACGAGCAGTACTTC. Translation: CASSLQAYEQYF. The rearrangement links TRBV7-9 to TRBJ2-7; D unclear. Trimming pared 2 bases from V and 4 bases from J, leaving 6 bases between. The CDR3 covers 12 residues. Germline CDR1 SEHNR, CDR2 FQNEAQ (reference sequence).

The chain is built from TRBV4-3 and TRBJ2-5, with D unclear. Between the trimmed V and J ends, which lost 0 bases and 5 bases, there was a span of 10 bases. The CDR3 extends over 14 amino acids. Germline V gene lookup returns CDR1 LGHNA and CDR2 YSLEER. The CDR3 region is CASSQDNIGETQYF. In DNA form, the CDR3 reads TGCGCCAGCAGCCAAGATAACATCGGGGAGACCCAGTACTTC.

This CDR3 is CASSWTGSTDTQYF. CDR3 nucleotide sequence: TGTGCCAGCAGCTGGACAGGGAGCACAGATACGCAGTATTTT. The chain uses TRBV6-6 and TRBJ2-3; 8 bases agree with TRBD1. CDR1 is MNHNY and CDR2 is SVGAGI in the germline V gene (reference sequence). This CDR3 contains 14 residues. Trimming at V came to 6 bases and at J to 0 bases, leaving 2 bases not matched to a gene.

V gene TRBV6-6 combines with J gene TRBJ1-3; D is unclear. Germline CDR1 reads MNHNY; CDR2 reads SVGAGI (reference sequence). Trimming left V 2 bases short and J 4 bases short, with 9 bases between. The CDR3 is 14 residues long. CDR3 sequence: CASSYLTTGNTIYF. DNA of the CDR3: TGTGCCAGCAGTTACCTCACGACAGGAAACACCATATATTTT.

The chain employs TRBV7-2 and TRBJ1-6; perhaps TRBD1 as D (5 bases). The CDR3 loop spans 15 amino acids. With 1 base removed from V and 7 bases from J, the gap between germline ends came to 11 bases. The germline V gene encodes CDR1 SGHTA and CDR2 FQGNSA. DNA of the CDR3: TGTGCCAGCAGCTTAGAGGGGTTGGCGAATTCACCCCTCCACTTT. Translating gives CASSLEGLANSPLHF.

The chain combines TRBV7-2 with TRBJ1-2, with TRBD1 identical over 7 bases. Germline V gives CDR1 SGHTA, CDR2 FQGNSA. The CDR3 is made up of 16 amino acids. V lost 5 bases, J lost 7 bases, and 16 bases stayed unmatched. In DNA form, the CDR3 reads TGTGCCAGCAGCCCACTGACAGGGAATGGTTTCGGTGGCTACACCTTC. The encoded protein is CASSPLTGNGFGGYTF. The whole variable domain, remainder taken from reference TRBV7-2 and TRBJ1-2, is GAGVSQSPSNKVTEKGKDVELRCDPISGHTALYWYRQSLGQGLEFLIYFQGNSAPDKSGLPSDRFSAERTGGSVSTLTIQRTQQEDSAVYLCASSPLTGNGFGGYTFGSGTRLTVV.

The chain has TRBV4-1 and TRBJ2-7; TRBD1 matches 11 bases. From germline, CDR1 is MGHRA and CDR2 YSYEKL. This CDR3 is built from 16 residues. The V and J ends lost 0 bases and 9 bases, in that order; junction bases with no gene match: 10. The CDR3 nucleotides read TGCGCCAGCAGCCAAGATAGTAGGACAGGGGGCTTAGGGCAGTACTTC. Protein: CASSQDSRTGGLGQYF.

The genes are TRBV28 and TRBJ2-7, with 9 bases that match TRBD1. The CDR3 totals 14 residues. After removal of 6 bases from V and 3 bases from J, the junction contained 6 bases not matched to a gene. The germline CDR1 and CDR2 sequences are MDHEN and SYDVKM. CDR3: CASRGGTGNYEQYF. As DNA, the CDR3 is TGTGCCAGCAGGGGGGGGACAGGGAACTACGAGCAGTACTTC.

This clone occurred once. The gene calls are TRBV7-8 and TRBJ1-1, with D possibly matching TRBD1 (5 bases). This CDR3 is 18 amino acids long. The V gene's germline CDR1 is SGHVS and CDR2 FQNEAQ. V lost 8 bases to trimming and J lost 1 base, with 26 bases between them. For the CDR3, the DNA is TGTGCCAGCCGCCCCGACGATCCTAAACAGGTTTGGAACACTGAAGCTTTCTTT. Its protein is CASRPDDPKQVWNTEAFF.

This clone was picked up one time. This chain connects TRBV27 to TRBJ1-1, with a possible D match to TRBD1 (6 bases). V shed 5 bases and J shed 4 bases, with 11 bases lying between them. Germline values: CDR1 MNHEY, CDR2 SMNVEV (reference sequence). This CDR3 contains 13 residues. CDR3: CASSPRTATEAFF. DNA for the CDR3: TGTGCCAGCAGTCCCCGGACAGCCACTGAAGCTTTCTTT.

In its sample, this clone was seen once. The chain combines TRBV27 with TRBJ2-2; a weak D match, TRBD2 (6 bases). The CDR3 extends over 13 amino acids. V was cut by 5 bases and J by 6 bases, with 10 bases left in between. Per the germline V gene, CDR1 is MNHEY and CDR2 is SMNVEV (reference sequence). The CDR3 loop reads CASSEAGSGELFF. CDR3 sequence (DNA): TGTGCCAGCAGTGAGGCGGGGTCCGGGGAGCTGTTTTTT.

The table lists this clone with a count of one. The rearrangement uses TRBV4-3 and TRBJ1-2; 7 positions agree with TRBD1. The ends lost 5 bases at V and 4 bases at J; junction bases unmatched: 1. CDR3 length equals 12 residues. CDR1 is LGHNA and CDR2 is YSLEER in the germline V gene. This CDR3 is CASSGDSYGYTF. CDR3 nucleotide sequence: TGCGCCAGCAGCGGGGACAGCTATGGCTACACCTTC.

The gene calls are TRBV15 and TRBJ2-3; no firm D call. This CDR3 is 11 amino acids long. The V end was cut by 7 bases, the J end by 5 bases, with 7 bases between. Germline-derived CDR1 and CDR2 are LNHNV and YYDKDF (reference sequence). CDR3 loop: CATTNQDTQYF. The CDR3 DNA reads as TGTGCCACCACTAACCAAGATACGCAGTATTTT.

The chain recombines TRBV27 with TRBJ1-4; TRBD1 might be the D (5 bases). Germline CDR1 is MNHEY and CDR2 is SMNVEV (reference sequence). V lost 8 bases to trimming and J lost 8 bases, with 12 bases between them. CDR3 length: 12 amino acids. CDR3 in amino acids: CASRGGREKLFF. The CDR3 coding sequence is TGTGCCAGCCGGGGGGGGAGAGAAAAACTGTTTTTT. The whole variable domain, filled in from reference TRBV27 and TRBJ1-4, reads EAQVTQNPRYLITVTGKKLTVTCSQNMNHEYMSWYRQDPGLGLRQIYYSMNVEVTDKGDVPEGYKVSRKEKRNFPLILESPSPNQTSLYFCASRGGREKLFFGSGTQLSVL.

At least ten counts were recorded for this clone. The chain employs TRBV15 and TRBJ1-2, with D perhaps TRBD1 (5 bases). CDR1 is LNHNV, CDR2 YYDKDF, per germline (reference sequence). V lost 1 base and J lost 4, with 10 bases in between. This CDR3 contains 14 residues. The CDR3 DNA sequence: TGTGCCACCAGCAGAGGGCAGGGACTCTATGGCTACACCTTC. The encoded protein is CATSRGQGLYGYTF.

The V gene is TRBV2, the J gene TRBJ2-3, with D unclear. The CDR3 length is 13 residues. CDR1 is SNHLY and CDR2 is FYNNEI in the germline V gene. V was clipped by 2 bases and J by 5 bases, with 8 bases between them. For the CDR3, the DNA is TGTGCCAGCAGTGAAAGTAGGAGAGATACGCAGTATTTT. This sequence encodes CASSESRRDTQYF.

This chain connects TRBV20-1 to TRBJ2-5, with 8 nucleotides matching TRBD2. This CDR3 has 11 amino acids. Germline V gene lookup returns CDR1 DFQATT and CDR2 SNEGSKA (reference sequence). The V segment lost 6 bases and the J segment 10 bases; nucleotides outside the gene matches: 7. CDR3 sequence reads: CSATGGEHQYF. CDR3 nucleotides: TGCAGTGCCACGGGGGGGGAGCACCAGTACTTC.

This chain uses TRBV27 with TRBJ1-2; 9 nucleotides line up with TRBD1. Germline V gives CDR1 MNHEY, CDR2 SMNVEV (reference sequence). J was trimmed by 2 bases and V by 5 bases; bases with no gene match: 6. This CDR3 comprises 15 residues. In nucleotides, the CDR3 is TGTGCCAGCAGTGCCGGGACAGGGAGAAACTATGGCTACACCTTC. Residues: CASSAGTGRNYGYTF.

Comment on this clone: Additional DNA sequences in this sample encode the identical CDR3. V gene TRBV5-1 combines with J gene TRBJ2-1; 7 nucleotides align to TRBD2. Germline assignment: CDR1 SGHRS and CDR2 YFSETQ. J gave up 3 bases and V 0 bases, and 0 bases lay outside the gene matches. This CDR3 has 14 residues. CDR3 DNA: TGCGCCAGCAGCTTGGGGGAGGGCTACAATGAGCAGTTCTTC. Translation gives CASSLGEGYNEQFF.

The chain has TRBV6-6 and TRBJ1-6; D remains ambiguous. The germline CDR1 and CDR2 sequences are MNHNY and SVGAGI (reference sequence). V lost 4 bases and J lost 5, with 9 bases in between. The CDR3 runs to 14 residues. CDR3 loop: CASSSSLDNSPLHF. In DNA, the CDR3 is TGTGCCAGCAGTTCAAGCTTAGATAATTCACCCCTCCACTTT.

The V and J genes are TRBV7-9 and TRBJ2-1; maybe TRBD2 (6 bases). The V gene's germline CDR1 is SEHNR and CDR2 FQNEAQ (reference sequence). This CDR3 comprises 16 residues. V was cut by 5 bases and J by 1 base, with 15 bases left in between. The CDR3: CASSPRGSGSYNEQFF. CDR3 nucleotides: TGTGCCAGCAGCCCTCGTGGGAGCGGGTCCTACAATGAGCAGTTCTTC. Full variable domain (rest looked up from reference TRBV7-9 and TRBJ2-1): DTGVSQNPRHKITKRGQNVTFRCDPISEHNRLYWYRQTLGQGPEFLTYFQNEAQLEKSRLLSDRFSAERPKGSFSTLEIQRTEQGDSAMYLCASSPRGSGSYNEQFFGPGTRLTVL.

The chain recombines TRBV2 with TRBJ2-5; 13 bases line up with TRBD2. Trimming cost V 9 bases and J 4 bases; bases outside gene matches: 14. The CDR3 runs to 17 residues. The germline CDR1 and CDR2 sequences are SNHLY and FYNNEI. The CDR3 sequence: CARAGPRTSGRGETQYF. For the CDR3, the DNA is TGTGCCAGGGCGGGCCCAAGGACTAGCGGGAGAGGAGAGACCCAGTACTTC.

This clone occurred once. The chain carries TRBV27 and TRBJ1-2, with TRBD1 matching over 10 bases. The germline gives CDR1 MNHEY, CDR2 SMNVEV (reference sequence). V trimming: 5 bases; J trimming: 4 bases; junction bases outside the gene matches: 10. The CDR3 runs 16 residues. Written as DNA, the CDR3 is TGTGCCAGCAGTCCTGACAGGGGGCGGCTTATCTATGGCTACACCTTC. Its translation is CASSPDRGRLIYGYTF.

This clone appeared a few times. The chain uses TRBV4-3 and TRBJ2-5; D is ambiguous. Trimming stripped 0 bases from V and 5 bases from J, with 13 bases between. The germline V gene encodes CDR1 LGHNA and CDR2 YSLEER. The CDR3 loop spans 15 amino acids. This CDR3 reads CASSQDRNSGETQYF. Written as DNA, the CDR3 is TGCGCCAGCAGCCAAGACCGCAACAGTGGGGAGACCCAGTACTTC.

This clone showed up just once. This rearrangement joins TRBV28 to TRBJ2-6, with a tentative D call TRBD1 (5 bases). Trimming took 10 bases from V and 11 from J, leaving 18 bases between them. The CDR3 length is 13 residues. Germline lookup yields CDR1 MDHEN and CDR2 SYDVKM. The CDR3 DNA reads as TGTGCCACCGATAAGGGGAATCATGACGTCCTGACTTTC. Translated: CATDKGNHDVLTF.

The chain has TRBV28 and TRBJ1-2; D unclear. CDR1 is MDHEN and CDR2 is SYDVKM in the germline V gene. The CDR3 has 13 residues. The germline V and J ends were trimmed by 3 bases and 1 base, with 6 bases remaining between them. CDR3 DNA: TGTGCCAGCAGTTTGGCCGATAACTATGGCTACACCTTC. Translation: CASSLADNYGYTF.

This rearrangement joins TRBV4-3 to TRBJ2-5; 10 bases align to TRBD2. The CDR3 runs 16 residues. The J segment lost 6 bases and the V segment lost 2 bases, leaving 9 bases of the junction unmatched. Germline values: CDR1 LGHNA, CDR2 YSLEER. CDR3 bases: TGCGCCAGCAGCCAACAGACTAGCGGGTCGCGAAAGACCCAGTACTTC. This gives the protein CASSQQTSGSRKTQYF.

The chain combines TRBV18 with TRBJ2-7, with a weak D call TRBD1 (5 bases). V was shortened by 3 bases and J by 3 bases, with 15 bases between the two germline ends. Germline-derived CDR1 and CDR2 are KGHSH and LQKENI. The CDR3 sequence is 15 residues long. CDR3 nucleotide sequence: TGTGCCAGCTCACCGGGGCCCTGGGGTAACTACGAGCAGTACTTC. Translating it yields CASSPGPWGNYEQYF.